These 10 T cell receptor beta chains were sequenced from one sample in a study of CD8+CD57+ T cells in acquired aplastic anemia. Profiling of TCR beta VDJ combinations and CDR3 sequences used genomic DNA as template. TCRdb re-analysed the reads in MiXCR, keeping a single row per CDR3 protein. Among about 220,000 distinct CDR3 sequences listed, 34% were seen once. The sample was sorted CD4+, CD8+, or CD8+CD57+ T cells (not recorded which) from PBMCs. The receptors shown here come from a human donor in good health, serving as a control.

About this clonotype: The junction departs from the called germline gene at one end, perhaps through a read error. The V gene is TRBV24-1, the J gene TRBJ1-5, with 7 bases fitting TRBD1. The CDR3 covers 15 residues. Germline assignment: CDR1 KGHDR and CDR2 SFDVKD. The CDR3 sequence is CASSDTTGISQPQHF. Written as DNA, the CDR3 is TGTGCCAGCAGTGACACGACAGGGATAAGTCAGCCCCAGCATTTT.

There are many counts of this clonotype. The V and J genes are TRBV11-2 and TRBJ2-1, with D perhaps TRBD2 (5 bases). Deletions cut 2 bases from V and 7 bases from J, with 12 bases between. This CDR3 comprises 14 residues. Germline V gene sequence: CDR1 SGHAT, CDR2 FQNNGV. CDR3 bases: TGTGCCAGCAGCTTAATGTCGGGCGGGAATGAGCAGTTCTTC. Translation: CASSLMSGGNEQFF.

The chain has TRBV6-1 and TRBJ1-4; D call uncertain. The CDR3 covers 14 residues. Germline V gives CDR1 MNHNS, CDR2 SASEGT. V was clipped by 1 base and J by 7 bases, with 10 bases between them. DNA of the CDR3: TGTGCCAGCAGTGAAGATGGAGAGATTGAAAAACTGTTTTTT. The encoded protein is CASSEDGEIEKLFF.

Ten or more counts support this clonotype. This chain uses TRBV5-5 with TRBJ1-6; TRBD1 aligns across 7 bases. Trimming cost V 4 bases and J 7 bases; bases outside gene matches: 8. From germline, CDR1 is SGHKS and CDR2 YYEKEE (reference sequence). CDR3 length: 15 amino acids. In nucleotides, the CDR3 is TGTGCCAGCAGCACTTCCGGGACAGAGAATTCACCCCTCCACTTT. It encodes CASSTSGTENSPLHF.

Concerning this clonotype itself: A much more abundant neighbour one base away suggests this may be a read error. The genes are TRBV2 and TRBJ1-1; the D is unclear. The V gene's germline CDR1 is SNHLY and CDR2 FYNNEI. The CDR3 is 16 residues long. Written as DNA, the CDR3 is TGTGCCAGCAGTGAATGGACTCGGGAAGCGAGCACTGAAGCTCTCTTT. It yields the protein CASSEWTREASTEALF.

This clonotype was counted ten times or more. V is TRBV20-1 and J is TRBJ2-7; D possibly corresponds to TRBD1 (6 bases). The V end was cut by 5 bases, the J end by 5 bases, with 10 bases between. Germline CDR1 reads DFQATT; CDR2 reads SNEGSKA (reference sequence). The CDR3 has 11 residues. CDR3: CSALQGNEQYF. DNA for the CDR3: TGCAGTGCTCTACAGGGAAACGAGCAGTACTTC.

This chain connects TRBV29-1 to TRBJ1-1, with 7 bases fitting TRBD1. CDR3 length: 12 residues. Germline V gene sequence: CDR1 SQVTM, CDR2 ANQGSEA. After removal of 4 bases from V and 6 bases from J, the junction contained 5 bases not matched to a gene. The CDR3 DNA follows: TGCAGCGTTGTACAGGGGCGGGCTGAAGCTTTCTTT. Its translation is CSVVQGRAEAFF.

V usage is TRBV12-5 and J usage is TRBJ1-4; no clear D. Per germline, CDR1 LGHNT and CDR2 FRNRAP. V was cut by 1 base and J by 3 bases, with 3 bases left in between. This CDR3 is 13 amino acids long. The CDR3 region has the DNA TGTGCTAGTGGTTTGGGTCCTAATGAAAAACTGTTTTTT. This codes for CASGLGPNEKLFF.

This clonotype occurred many times. This rearrangement joins TRBV7-8 to TRBJ1-2; D is perhaps TRBD1 (5 bases). V gave up 2 bases and J gave up 7 bases, with 14 bases separating them. The CDR3 covers 14 residues. Germline CDR1 and CDR2: SGHVS and FQNEAQ. DNA for the CDR3: TGTGCCAGCAGCTTAATCGGGCAGGGTAGTGGCTACACCTTC. This translates into CASSLIGQGSGYTF.

The CDR3 DNA sequence: TGTGCCAGTAGTATTTCATCGGGACAGGGGTCCTATGGCTACACCTTC. This encodes CASSISSGQGSYGYTF. The rearrangement links TRBV19 to TRBJ1-2; 10 nucleotides align to TRBD1. Germline CDR1 and CDR2: LNHDA and SQIVND (reference sequence). This CDR3 contains 16 residues. V was clipped by 3 bases and J by 4 bases; unmatched bases: 8. Complete variable domain (other parts from reference TRBV19 and TRBJ1-2): DGGITQSPKYLFRKEGQNVTLSCEQNLNHDAMYWYRQDPGQGLRLIYYSQIVNDFQKGDIAEGYSVSREKKESFPLTVTSAQKNPTAFYLCASSISSGQGSYGYTFGSGTRLTVV.